This T cell receptor (beta chain) came from a study of T cells in localized non-small cell lung cancer. This CDR3 contains 14 residues. V was cut by 2 bases and J by 2 bases, with 8 bases left in between. Germline CDR1 is SGHRS and CDR2 is YFSETQ. The table came from immunoSEQ multiplex PCR; TCRdb's copy has only in-frame clones and leaves some out. The table has about 41,000 clones, about nine tenths seen once. This material consisted of peripheral blood, taken before any cancer treatment. The sequence derives from a female donor older than 55 with stage I squamous cell lung carcinoma. V is TRBV5-1 and J is TRBJ1-3, with D hard to call. CDR3: CASSLGMAGNTIYF. The CDR3 DNA sequence: TGCGCCAGCAGCTTAGGAATGGCTGGAAACACCATATATTTT.